A selection of T cell receptor beta chains follows, all from one sample in a study of blood T cell repertoires in COVID-19. The assay was immunoSEQ multiplex PCR, and TCRdb's table has in-frame clones only and misses some. The sample has 90,000 to 150,000 clones; roughly 80% are singletons. The sample taken for sequencing was peripheral blood. These receptors all stem from a man in his 70s with acute or convalescent COVID-19. CDR3s include the opening cysteine and the closing phenylalanine or tryptophan. The order of the fields is V gene, J gene, D gene, CDR3 length, clone size, CDR3 protein, CDR3 DNA. The D gene is left open where the match is weak. Some rows have no size entry. The others give once, few or many, or a class for an expanded clone.

>TRBV3-1/TRBV3-2|TRBJ2-2|TRBD2|16|NA
CASRDTLAGMSGELFF
TGTGCCAGCAGGGACACTCTAGCGGGAATGTCCGGGGAGCTGTTTTTT
>TRBV19|TRBJ2-5|TRBD1|18|NA
CASSIGLPGTGGSETQYF
TGTGCCAGTAGTATAGGGCTACCCGGGACAGGGGGATCAGAGACCCAGTACTTC
>TRBV7-9|TRBJ2-5|TRBD2|14|NA
CASSLQAGDETQYF
TGTGCCAGCAGCTTACAGGCGGGAGATGAGACCCAGTACTTC
>TRBV5-6|TRBJ2-2|TRBD1|18|NA
CASSLAVGQGADTGELFF
TGTGCCAGCAGCTTGGCGGTGGGACAGGGGGCGGACACCGGGGAGCTGTTTTTT
>TRBV5-1|TRBJ2-5|TRBD1|14|NA
CASSFTGGDETQYF
TGCGCCAGCAGCTTTACAGGGGGTGATGAGACCCAGTACTTC
>TRBV7-2|TRBJ2-6|NA|14|NA
CASSSVAGANVLTF
TGTGCCAGCAGCTCGGTTGCAGGGGCCAACGTCCTGACTTTC
>TRBV7-2|TRBJ2-1|TRBD2|16|few
CASSLAAASGSSEQFF
TGTGCCAGCAGCTTAGCGGCGGCTAGCGGGAGTAGTGAGCAGTTCTTC
>TRBV11-2|TRBJ2-1|NA|11|once
CASSFSGQPLF
TGTGCCAGCAGCTTCTCCGGACAGCCGCTCTTC
>TRBV7-3|TRBJ1-1|NA|13|NA
CASSVQGNTEAFF
TGTGCCAGCAGCGTACAGGGGAACACTGAAGCTTTCTTT
>TRBV19|TRBJ1-2|TRBD1|13|NA
CASRDHGQAGYTF
TGTGCCAGTAGAGACCATGGACAGGCTGGCTACACCTTC
>TRBV6-4|TRBJ2-1|NA|14|NA
CASSPQTSDNEQFF
TGTGCCAGCAGCCCACAGACATCAGACAATGAGCAGTTCTTC
>TRBV4-3|TRBJ2-3|NA|15|once
CASSQGVARTDTQYF
TGCGCCAGCAGCCAAGGTGTTGCGCGGACAGATACGCAGTATTTT
>TRBV9|TRBJ2-7|NA|16|NA
CASSVMGTSSSYEQYF
TGTGCCAGCAGCGTAATGGGAACTAGCAGCTCCTACGAGCAGTACTTC
>TRBV11-2|TRBJ1-1|TRBD1|13|NA
CASSLVRQGEAFF
TGTGCCAGCAGCTTAGTTAGACAGGGGGAAGCTTTCTTT
>TRBV12-3/TRBV12-4|TRBJ2-3|NA|11|NA
CASERADTQYF
TGTGCCAGCGAACGGGCAGATACGCAGTATTTT
>TRBV5-1|TRBJ2-7|TRBD1|12|NA
CASSRGTVEQYF
TGCGCCAGCAGCAGAGGGACAGTCGAGCAGTACTTC
>TRBV20-1|TRBJ1-1|NA|11|once
CSARSSPGAFF
TGCAGTGCTAGGTCCTCCCCGGGAGCTTTCTTT
>TRBV29-1|TRBJ2-3|TRBD2|13|once
CSGMAGAADTQYF
TGCAGCGGGATGGCGGGAGCGGCAGATACGCAGTATTTT
>TRBV10-3|TRBJ1-1|NA|14|NA
CAISELEGNTEAFF
TGTGCCATCAGTGAATTGGAGGGGAACACTGAAGCTTTCTTT
>TRBV4-2|TRBJ1-2|TRBD1|16|medium-sized
CASSHFGQGASYGYTF
TGTGCCAGCAGCCATTTCGGACAGGGGGCAAGCTATGGCTACACCTTC
>TRBV5-1|TRBJ1-1|NA|15|NA
CASSLVAARDTEAFF
TGCGCCAGCAGCTTGGTGGCAGCCAGGGACACTGAAGCTTTCTTT
>TRBV28|TRBJ2-2|NA|16|NA
CASIPGPRKNTGELFF
TGTGCCAGCATCCCGGGTCCTCGGAAGAACACCGGGGAGCTGTTTTTT
>TRBV11-1|TRBJ2-7|NA|13|NA
CASSYRDPYEQYF
TGTGCCAGCAGCTACAGGGACCCCTACGAGCAGTACTTC
>TRBV3-1/TRBV3-2|TRBJ2-7|TRBD2|12|NA
CASSQDSGGHYF
TGTGCCAGCAGCCAAGATTCGGGAGGGCACTACTTC
>TRBV15|TRBJ1-2|NA|14|NA
CATSRITRDYGYTF
TGTGCCACCAGCAGAATAACCAGGGACTATGGCTACACCTTC
>TRBV6-1|TRBJ1-5|NA|15|NA
CASSNDRYSNQPQHF
TGTGCCAGCAGTAACGACAGGTATAGCAATCAGCCCCAGCATTTT
>TRBV12-3/TRBV12-4|TRBJ2-2|NA|12|NA
CASTSDTGELFF
TGTGCCAGCACCTCCGACACCGGGGAGCTGTTTTTT
>TRBV10-3|TRBJ2-3|NA|16|NA
CAISGIAELGTDTQYF
TGTGCCATCAGTGGTATAGCGGAGCTGGGCACAGATACGCAGTATTTT
>TRBV6-6|TRBJ2-5|TRBD2|15|few
CASSGTSGVQETQYF
TGTGCCAGCAGTGGGACTAGCGGGGTTCAAGAGACCCAGTACTTC
>TRBV6-5|TRBJ2-2|NA|15|many
CASNPAGPLPGELFF
TGTGCCAGCAACCCAGCGGGCCCCCTACCCGGGGAGCTGTTTTTT
>TRBV7-6|TRBJ1-5|NA|15|NA
CASSAAADSNQPQHF
TGTGCCAGCAGCGCGGCGGCGGATAGCAATCAGCCCCAGCATTTT
>TRBV11-3|TRBJ2-5|NA|13|NA
CASSLGGEETQYF
TGTGCCAGCAGCTTAGGCGGAGAAGAGACCCAGTACTTC
>TRBV9|TRBJ1-1|NA|14|NA
CASSVDRDKGRAFF
TGTGCCAGCAGCGTGGACCGGGACAAAGGGCGAGCTTTCTTT
>TRBV5-6|TRBJ2-1|NA|14|NA
CASTADSDYNEQFF
TGTGCCAGCACCGCTGACAGCGACTACAATGAGCAGTTCTTC
>TRBV7-2|TRBJ1-5|TRBD1|15|NA
CASNSGQDLMEPQHF
TGTGCCAGCAACTCCGGACAGGACCTTATGGAGCCCCAGCATTTT
>TRBV11-2|TRBJ1-1|NA|13|NA
CASSAQGPLEAFF
TGTGCCAGCAGCGCGCAGGGGCCGCTTGAAGCTTTCTTT
>TRBV4-2|TRBJ1-3|NA|17|NA
CASSPERRTSSGNTIYF
TGTGCCAGCAGCCCCGAACGCAGAACCTCCTCTGGAAACACCATATATTTT
>TRBV6-5|TRBJ2-7|TRBD2|16|NA
CASSYSTTSGPYEQYF
TGTGCCAGCAGTTACTCCACGACTAGCGGCCCCTACGAGCAGTACTTC
>TRBV7-2|TRBJ2-7|TRBD1|14|NA
CASSLGAGTASTEF
TGTGCCAGCAGCTTAGGGGCTGGGACAGCTTCTACGGAGTTC
>TRBV27|TRBJ1-1|TRBD1|15|NA
CASSTWTGGRTEAFF
TGTGCCAGCAGTACCTGGACAGGGGGAAGGACTGAAGCTTTCTTT
>TRBV12-5|TRBJ2-1|TRBD2|14|NA
CASGPGVSGSEQFF
TGTGCTAGTGGCCCCGGGGTTAGCGGGAGTGAGCAGTTCTTC
>TRBV5-1|TRBJ2-1|NA|15|NA
CASSLTLVSYNEQFF
TGCGCCAGCAGCTTGACACTAGTATCCTACAATGAGCAGTTCTTC
>TRBV9|TRBJ2-1|NA|17|NA
CASSVKVVGGNYNEQFF
TGTGCCAGCAGCGTAAAGGTAGTTGGGGGGAACTACAATGAGCAGTTCTTC
>TRBV7-9|TRBJ2-7|TRBD1|13|once
CASSLTGVSEQYF
TGTGCCAGCAGCTTAACAGGGGTGTCCGAGCAGTACTTC
>TRBV11-2|TRBJ2-7|TRBD1|15|NA
CASSLEGTATYEQYF
TGTGCCAGCAGCTTAGAAGGGACAGCCACCTACGAGCAGTACTTC
>TRBV6-5|TRBJ2-7|NA|13|NA
CASRSGVIYEQYF
TGTGCCAGCAGGTCAGGGGTTATCTACGAGCAGTACTTC
>TRBV9|TRBJ1-5|NA|14|few
CASSVGGSNQPQHF
TGTGCCAGCAGCGTAGGAGGTAGCAATCAGCCCCAGCATTTT